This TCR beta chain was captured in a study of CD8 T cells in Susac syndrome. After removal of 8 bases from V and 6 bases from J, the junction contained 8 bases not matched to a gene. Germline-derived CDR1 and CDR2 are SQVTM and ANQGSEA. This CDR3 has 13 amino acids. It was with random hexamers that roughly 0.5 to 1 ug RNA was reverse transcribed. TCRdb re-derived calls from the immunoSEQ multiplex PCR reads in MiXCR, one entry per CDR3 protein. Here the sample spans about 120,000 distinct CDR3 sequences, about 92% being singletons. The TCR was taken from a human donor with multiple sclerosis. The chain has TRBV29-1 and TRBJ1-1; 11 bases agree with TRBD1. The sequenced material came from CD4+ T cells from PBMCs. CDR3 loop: CSLGQGARAEAFF. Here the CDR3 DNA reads TGCAGCCTTGGACAGGGGGCGCGGGCTGAAGCTTTCTTT.